A single sample is the source of the 30 T cell receptor beta chains below, sequenced in a study of blood T cell repertoires in COVID-19. Clones were sequenced by immunoSEQ multiplex PCR, and TCRdb holds only the in-frame ones, with some missing. Among roughly 230,000 clones, approximately 83% were seen once, and the ten largest hold approximately 4.4%. What was sequenced was peripheral blood. The receptors stem from a man aged 45-65 years with active or convalescent COVID-19.

The rearrangement joins TRBV10-3 to TRBJ1-3, with 12 bases lining up with TRBD1. The germline gives CDR1 ENHRY, CDR2 SYGVKD. The trim removed 4 bases at V and 3 bases at J, leaving 10 bases unmatched. CDR3 size: 18 residues. The CDR3 coding sequence is TGTGCCATCAGTGGGGACAGGGGGCAAAGAGGAGTTGGAAACACCATATATTTT. Protein: CAISGDRGQRGVGNTIYF.

The gene calls are TRBV4-2 and TRBJ2-1; 12 bases are shared with TRBD2. This CDR3 region has 17 residues. Germline V CDR1 and CDR2: LGHNA, YNFKEQ. V shed 1 base and J 9 bases; nucleotides not matched to a gene: 10. CDR3 residues: CASSQVASGGASGEQFF. Here the CDR3 DNA reads TGTGCCAGCAGCCAAGTGGCTAGCGGGGGGGCGTCTGGTGAGCAGTTCTTC.

The chain has TRBV7-7 and TRBJ2-3, with 8 bases matching TRBD2. Germline-derived CDR1 and CDR2 are SSHAT and FNYEAQ (reference sequence). The V and J ends lost 1 base and 1 base, in that order; junction bases with no gene match: 4. This CDR3 region has 16 residues. CDR3: CASSLGQRGRTDTQYF. DNA for the CDR3: TGTGCCAGCAGCTTAGGACAGCGGGGGCGCACAGATACGCAGTATTTT.

The rearrangement links TRBV2 to TRBJ2-2; D may be TRBD1 (6 bases). Trimming pared 4 bases from V and 5 bases from J, leaving 11 bases between. The CDR3 covers 14 residues. Germline values: CDR1 SNHLY, CDR2 FYNNEI. The CDR3 DNA sequence: TGTGCCAGCAGTGGGGGGCGAGGGACCGGGGAGCTGTTTTTT. Protein sequence: CASSGGRGTGELFF.

The chain joins TRBV19 to TRBJ2-5; TRBD1 matches 8 bases. The ends lost 6 bases at V and 0 bases at J; junction bases unmatched: 12. There are 17 residues in the CDR3. Germline V gives CDR1 LNHDA, CDR2 SQIVND (reference sequence). DNA for the CDR3: TGTGCCAGTAGCACTTCTCAGGGGGCGGCCTACCAAGAGACCCAGTACTTC. Protein sequence: CASSTSQGAAYQETQYF.

This clone was detected only a few times. J is TRBJ1-5 and V is TRBV29-1; D may be TRBD1 (6 bases). CDR3 size: 13 residues. Germline CDR1 reads SQVTM; CDR2 reads ANQGSEA. V gave up 6 bases and J gave up 7 bases, with 16 bases separating them. DNA of the CDR3: TGCAGCGTCGCTACAGGGAAGGAACAGCCCCAGCATTTT. Its translation: CSVATGKEQPQHF. Supplemented by reference TRBV29-1 and TRBJ1-5, the full variable domain reads SAVISQKPSRDICQRGTSLTIQCQVDSQVTMMFWYRQQPGQSLTLIATANQGSEATYESGFVIDKFPISRPNLTFSTLTVSNMSPEDSSIYLCSVATGKEQPQHFGDGTRLSIL.

This chain links TRBV19 with TRBJ1-1; the match to TRBD1 covers 8 bases. V trimming: 4 bases; J trimming: 4 bases; junction bases outside the gene matches: 2. The germline CDR1 and CDR2 sequences are LNHDA and SQIVND (reference sequence). CDR3 length: 13 residues. CDR3 in amino acids: CASSTTGGTEAFF. The CDR3 DNA reads as TGTGCCAGTAGTACTACAGGGGGCACTGAAGCTTTCTTT.

This clone was found once. The V call is TRBV30, the J call TRBJ2-7; tentatively, D is TRBD2 (8 bases). The CDR3 is 14 amino acids. V was cut by 3 bases and J by 5 bases, with 17 bases left in between. The V gene's germline CDR1 is GTSNPN and CDR2 SVGIG (reference sequence). The CDR3 is CAWSRGGTGDEQYF. The CDR3 DNA reads as TGTGCCTGGAGCCGGGGGGGAACAGGGGACGAGCAGTACTTC.

The genes are TRBV6-2 or TRBV6-3 and TRBJ1-1; D remains ambiguous. Germline V gives CDR1 MNHEY, CDR2 SVGEGT. The CDR3 runs to 14 residues. V dropped 2 bases and J dropped 5 bases, with 12 bases sitting between them. Here the CDR3 reads CASSYETTETEAFF. CDR3 in DNA: TGTGCCAGCAGTTACGAGACTACGGAGACTGAAGCTTTCTTT.

CDR3 in amino acids: CASSQDPGYNQPQHF. The CDR3 nucleotides are TGCGCCAGCAGCCAAGACCCGGGTTACAATCAGCCCCAGCATTTT. This chain uses TRBV4-1 with TRBJ1-5; D is uncertain. V was shortened by 0 bases and J by 3 bases, with 9 bases between the two germline ends. This CDR3 has 15 amino acids. In germline, CDR1 is MGHRA, CDR2 YSYEKL.

The V call is TRBV6-5, the J call TRBJ1-2; tentative D call: TRBD1 (5 bases). In germline, CDR1 is MNHEY, CDR2 SVGAGI. This CDR3 has 13 residues. V was pared by 6 bases and J by 3 bases, with 11 bases between. The CDR3, as DNA: TGTGCCAGCAGAACCCAGGGCTACTATGGCTACACCTTC. Translated, it gives CASRTQGYYGYTF.

The CDR3 region is CASSAQRRAEETQYF. The CDR3 DNA reads TGTGCCAGCAGCGCTCAGCGGAGGGCGGAAGAGACCCAGTACTTC. The chain is built from TRBV9 and TRBJ2-5; weak D call: TRBD2 (6 bases). Germline CDR1 SGDLS, CDR2 YYNGEE. Between the trimmed V and J ends, which lost 3 bases and 3 bases, there was a span of 15 bases. CDR3 length: 15 amino acids.

The CDR3 nucleotides read TGTGCCAGCAGGGACAGGAGGTCAGATACGCAGTATTTT. Its translation: CASRDRRSDTQYF. The V gene is TRBV6-5, the J gene TRBJ2-3, with 7 bases matching TRBD1. Germline V CDR1 and CDR2: MNHEY, SVGAGI. V was pared by 6 bases and J by 4 bases, with 4 bases of the junction left unmatched. The CDR3 length is 13 residues.

The V and J genes are TRBV6-1 and TRBJ2-3; D is unclear. The germline V gene has CDR1 MNHNS and CDR2 SASEGT. V gave up 3 bases and J gave up 2 bases, with 9 bases separating them. The CDR3 runs 14 residues. The DNA of the CDR3 is TGTGCCAGCAGTGACCCCAGGATCACAGATACGCAGTATTTT. Its translation: CASSDPRITDTQYF.

This chain joins TRBV6-5 and TRBJ2-3; D is possibly TRBD1 (5 bases). The germline CDR1 and CDR2 sequences are MNHEY and SVGAGI. The CDR3 has 15 amino acids. Trimming removed 8 bases at V and 1 base at J, with 16 bases between. The CDR3 loop reads CASGLQVIGTDTQYF. Written as DNA, the CDR3 is TGTGCCAGCGGCTTACAGGTAATCGGCACAGATACGCAGTATTTT.

The rearrangement joins TRBV6-4 to TRBJ1-1; D is undetermined. V was clipped by 4 bases and J by 0 bases, with 18 bases between them. CDR3 length equals 17 residues. Looked up from germline, CDR1 is MRHNA and CDR2 is SNTAGT. The CDR3 DNA reads as TGTGCCAGCAGTGCCCCCGACTGCGAAAGCATGAACACTGAAGCTTTCTTT. It encodes CASSAPDCESMNTEAFF.

The V gene is TRBV27, the J gene TRBJ2-2, with 9 bases aligning to TRBD1. CDR3 length: 15 residues. CDR1 MNHEY and CDR2 SMNVEV come from the germline V gene (reference sequence). V lost 1 base and J lost 7; bases outside the gene matches: 4. The CDR3 loop reads CASSLYTGGHGELFF. The CDR3, as DNA: TGTGCCAGCAGTTTATACACAGGGGGCCACGGGGAGCTGTTTTTT.

The V call is TRBV5-1, the J call TRBJ1-1; D is uncertain. Germline CDR1 is SGHRS and CDR2 is YFSETQ. The CDR3 has 14 amino acids. The V end lost 4 bases, the J end lost 1 base, and 11 bases lay between the germline ends. CDR3 region: CASSIVDSNTEAFF. The CDR3 nucleotides are TGCGCCAGCAGCATTGTGGACTCGAACACTGAAGCTTTCTTT.

The chain is built from TRBV3-1 (or the pseudogene TRBV3-2) and TRBJ1-1; 11 nucleotides match TRBD1. The CDR3 is 15 residues long. V lost 2 bases, J lost 4 bases, and 3 bases stayed unmatched. From germline, CDR1 is LGHDT and CDR2 YNNKEL (reference sequence). Written as DNA, the CDR3 is TGTGCCAGCAGCCAAACGGACAGGGGGCGCACTGAAGCTTTCTTT. Protein sequence: CASSQTDRGRTEAFF.

This chain connects TRBV19 to TRBJ1-5, with TRBD1 as a possible D gene (5 bases). CDR1 LNHDA and CDR2 SQIVND come from the germline V gene (reference sequence). Trimming stripped 2 bases from V and 5 bases from J, with 16 bases between. CDR3 length equals 16 residues. The CDR3 reads CASSIWGRREDQPQHF. The CDR3 DNA sequence: TGTGCCAGTAGTATATGGGGACGGAGGGAGGATCAGCCCCAGCATTTT.

This chain uses TRBV7-2 with TRBJ1-5, with 10 positions matching TRBD1. This CDR3 region has 19 residues. Germline V CDR1 and CDR2: SGHTA, FQGNSA. V was clipped by 6 bases and J by 2 bases; unmatched bases: 16. The CDR3 DNA reads TGTGCCAGCAGTTATAGAATCGGACAGGGGGTTTTGGGCAATCAGCCCCAGCATTTT. Translating it yields CASSYRIGQGVLGNQPQHF. Using reference TRBV7-2 and TRBJ1-5 for the parts outside the CDR3, the full variable domain is GAGVSQSPSNKVTEKGKDVELRCDPISGHTALYWYRQSLGQGLEFLIYFQGNSAPDKSGLPSDRFSAERTGGSVSTLTIQRTQQEDSAVYLCASSYRIGQGVLGNQPQHFGDGTRLSIL.

This clone appeared once. The CDR3 sequence is CASSQDRVDYEQYF. The CDR3 DNA reads as TGTGCCAGCAGCCAGGACAGGGTGGACTACGAGCAGTACTTC. J is TRBJ2-7 and V is TRBV11-2; 8 bases line up with TRBD1. From germline, CDR1 is SGHAT and CDR2 FQNNGV. CDR3 length: 14 amino acids. V was pared by 5 bases and J by 3 bases, with 6 bases of the junction left unmatched. The whole variable domain, remainder taken from reference TRBV11-2 and TRBJ2-7, is EAGVAQSPRYKIIEKRQSVAFWCNPISGHATLYWYQQILGQGPKLLIQFQNNGVVDDSQLPKDRFSAERLKGVDSTLKIQPAKLEDSAVYLCASSQDRVDYEQYFGPGTRLTVT.

This clone has a single count. This chain links TRBV15 with TRBJ1-2; tentative D call: TRBD1 (6 bases). With 6 bases removed from V and 6 bases from J, the gap between germline ends came to 11 bases. The CDR3 sequence is 12 residues long. Germline V gene lookup returns CDR1 LNHNV and CDR2 YYDKDF (reference sequence). The CDR3 is CATSKDRNGYTF. CDR3 bases: TGTGCCACCAGTAAAGACAGGAATGGCTACACCTTC. The variable domain in full, with the rest retrieved from reference TRBV15 and TRBJ1-2, is DAMVIQNPRYQVTQFGKPVTLSCSQTLNHNVMYWYQQKSSQAPKLLFHYYDKDFNNEADTPDNFQSRRPNTSFCFLDIRSPGLGDTAMYLCATSKDRNGYTFGSGTRLTVV.

The chain employs TRBV7-9 and TRBJ1-2; 7 bases map to TRBD1. CDR3 length: 13 residues. The germline V gene encodes CDR1 SEHNR and CDR2 FQNEAQ (reference sequence). V was clipped by 3 bases and J by 5 bases; unmatched bases: 3. The CDR3 DNA reads as TGTGCCAGCAGCTTCCCACAGGGGTATGGCTACACCTTC. This gives the protein CASSFPQGYGYTF.

CDR3 residues: CASSADSFQTAFF. CDR3 bases: TGTGCCAGCAGCGCCGACAGTTTCCAGACGGCTTTCTTT. This chain uses TRBV6-5 with TRBJ1-1; possibly TRBD1 for D (5 bases). This CDR3 spans 13 amino acids. Germline CDR1 MNHEY, CDR2 SVGAGI. V lost 6 bases to trimming and J lost 11 bases, with 19 bases between them.

This rearrangement joins TRBV28 to TRBJ2-1; 16 nucleotides align to TRBD2. After removal of 4 bases from V and 1 base from J, the junction contained 10 bases not matched to a gene. Germline V gene data show CDR1 as MDHEN and CDR2 as SYDVKM. The CDR3 is made up of 20 amino acids. The chain's CDR3 is CASSSRPGTSGGASYNEQFF. In DNA, the CDR3 is TGTGCCAGCAGTTCCCGACCCGGGACTAGCGGGGGGGCGTCCTACAATGAGCAGTTCTTC.

The genes are TRBV6-1 and TRBJ2-3, with 12 bases matching TRBD2. From germline, CDR1 is MNHNS and CDR2 SASEGT. The V and J ends lost 2 bases and 4 bases, in that order; junction bases with no gene match: 7. This CDR3 contains 17 residues. The CDR3 sequence is CASSEYLTSGGPDTQYF. DNA for the CDR3: TGTGCCAGCAGTGAATATTTGACTAGCGGGGGTCCAGATACGCAGTATTTT.

The chain is built from TRBV30 and TRBJ1-3; D is ambiguous. The germline V gene encodes CDR1 GTSNPN and CDR2 SVGIG (reference sequence). Trimming shortened V by 5 bases and J by 2 bases, and 10 bases separated the two germline ends. The CDR3 sequence is 13 residues long. The CDR3 protein is CAWGRRAGNTIYF. The CDR3 region has the DNA TGTGCCTGGGGCCGGAGGGCTGGAAACACCATATATTTT.

The V gene is TRBV5-1, the J gene TRBJ1-2, with D maybe TRBD1 (5 bases). Germline CDR1 reads SGHRS; CDR2 reads YFSETQ. The length of the CDR3 is 14 residues. Trimming cost V 4 bases and J 4 bases, with 14 bases left between them. The CDR3: CASSPGQGGYGYTF. In DNA, the CDR3 is TGCGCCAGCAGCCCAGGCCAGGGAGGCTATGGCTACACCTTC.

In its sample, this clone was seen a few times. This sequence joins TRBV11-2 and TRBJ2-3; 8 nucleotides agree with TRBD2. Germline V gene sequence: CDR1 SGHAT, CDR2 FQNNGV. V trimming: 2 bases; J trimming: 2 bases; junction bases outside the gene matches: 6. This CDR3 has 16 residues. CDR3 sequence reads: CASSLFAGGSTDTQYF. The CDR3 DNA is TGTGCCAGCAGCTTATTTGCGGGGGGATCCACAGATACGCAGTATTTT.